A single sample gave rise to the 5 T cell receptor beta chains below, sequenced in a study of shared clonotypes between healthy human individuals. Naive CD8 populations comprised CD45RO-negative cells positively selected for CCR7, excluding terminally differentiated effector memory CD45RA+ cells. Sequenced by immunoSEQ multiplex PCR; TCRdb stores in-frame clones only, minus some. The sample has around 610,000 clones, approximately 96% seen once. Input material: naive CD8+ T cells sorted from blood. The source is a woman in her twenties or thirties in good health.

The chain employs TRBV4-1 and TRBJ2-1, with 10 nucleotides matching TRBD2. Trimming cost V 0 bases and J 9 bases; bases outside gene matches: 5. Per germline, CDR1 MGHRA and CDR2 YSYEKL. This CDR3 contains 15 residues. Written as DNA, the CDR3 is TGCGCCAGCAGCCAAGACCCTAGCGGGAGTCTTGAGCAGTTCTTC. Translating it yields CASSQDPSGSLEQFF.

CDR3 sequence (DNA): TGTGCCAGCAGCGAGAAACTAGCGGGAGGTCGGGAGACCCAGTACTTC. Amino acids: CASSEKLAGGRETQYF. V is TRBV5-6 and J is TRBJ2-5; 12 bases are a match to TRBD2. Germline CDR1 and CDR2: SGHDT and YYEEEE. Trimming cost V 4 bases and J 5 bases; bases outside gene matches: 9. The length of the CDR3 is 16 residues.

The chain joins TRBV19 to TRBJ2-1; 11 bases fit TRBD2. The CDR3 runs to 15 residues. V lost 6 bases and J lost 5; bases outside the gene matches: 6. Germline CDR1 is LNHDA and CDR2 is SQIVND (reference sequence). CDR3 DNA sequence: TGTGCCAGTAGCTCCGGGACTAGCGGCCACAATGAGCAGTTCTTC. This encodes CASSSGTSGHNEQFF.

The chain couples TRBV28 to TRBJ2-7; TRBD1 aligns across 8 bases. V trimming: 5 bases; J trimming: 2 bases; junction bases outside the gene matches: 11. Germline CDR1 and CDR2: MDHEN and SYDVKM. The CDR3 is 16 amino acids. The CDR3 coding sequence is TGTGCCAGCAGTAACGACAGGGGCGGTTCAACCTACGAGCAGTACTTC. Protein product: CASSNDRGGSTYEQYF. Drawing the rest from reference TRBV28 and TRBJ2-7, the complete variable domain is DVKVTQSSRYLVKRTGEKVFLECVQDMDHENMFWYRQDPGLGLRLIYFSYDVKMKEKGDIPEGYSVSREKKERFSLILESASTNQTSMYLCASSNDRGGSTYEQYFGPGTRLTVT.

This clone was seen once. The chain combines TRBV4-1 with TRBJ2-7; D possibly corresponds to TRBD1 (6 bases). CDR1 is MGHRA and CDR2 is YSYEKL in the germline V gene. V lost 0 bases, J lost 1 base, and 13 bases lay in between. The CDR3 is 16 residues long. The CDR3 here is CASSQEMGHSSYEQYF. CDR3 in DNA: TGCGCCAGCAGCCAAGAGATGGGACATAGTTCCTACGAGCAGTACTTC.